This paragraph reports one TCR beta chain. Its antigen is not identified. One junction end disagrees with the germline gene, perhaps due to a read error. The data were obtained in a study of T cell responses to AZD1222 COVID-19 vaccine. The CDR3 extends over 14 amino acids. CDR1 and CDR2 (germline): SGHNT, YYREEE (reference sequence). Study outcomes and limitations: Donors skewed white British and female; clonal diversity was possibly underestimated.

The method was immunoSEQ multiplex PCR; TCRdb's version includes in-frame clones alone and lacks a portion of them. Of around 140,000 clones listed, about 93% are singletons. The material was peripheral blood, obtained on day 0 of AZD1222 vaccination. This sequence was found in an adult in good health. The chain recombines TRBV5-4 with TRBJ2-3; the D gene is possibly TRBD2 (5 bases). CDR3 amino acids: CASSPGLATNTQYF. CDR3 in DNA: TGTGCCAGCAGCCCAGGACTGGCCACAAATACGCAGTATTTT.